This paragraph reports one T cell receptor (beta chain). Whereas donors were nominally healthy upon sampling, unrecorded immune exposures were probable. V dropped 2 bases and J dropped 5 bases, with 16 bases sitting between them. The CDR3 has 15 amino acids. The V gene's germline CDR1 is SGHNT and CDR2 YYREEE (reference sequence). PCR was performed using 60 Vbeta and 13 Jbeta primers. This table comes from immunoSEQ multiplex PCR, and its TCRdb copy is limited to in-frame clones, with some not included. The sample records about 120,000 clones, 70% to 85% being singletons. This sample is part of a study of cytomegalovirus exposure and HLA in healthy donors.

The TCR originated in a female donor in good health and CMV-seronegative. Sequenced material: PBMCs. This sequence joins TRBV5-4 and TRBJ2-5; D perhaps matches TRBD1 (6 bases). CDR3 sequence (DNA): TGTGCCAGCAGCTTACCCGGGACCCAGGGGGAGACCCAGTACTTC. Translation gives CASSLPGTQGETQYF.